This TCR beta chain derives from a study of blood T cell repertoires in COVID-19. Study information: T cells, B-cell-depleted T cells, or PBMCs supplied cDNA or gDNA.

This clone was counted only a few times. At the DNA level, this CDR3 is encoded by other sequences in the same sample as well. The CDR3 runs to 14 residues. CDR1 and CDR2 from the germline V gene are SGHAT and FQDESV (reference sequence). J was trimmed by 3 bases and V by 5 bases; bases with no gene match: 3. TCRdb's copy holds only in-frame clones and misses some; the assay was immunoSEQ multiplex PCR. The sample carries about 89,000 clones, over 60% recorded once. The sample consisted of peripheral blood. This sequence was found in a human donor in a cohort sampled during active COVID-19. The J gene is TRBJ2-5, the V gene TRBV11-1, with 10 bases identical to TRBD2. CDR3 region: CASSLGLAEETQYF. The CDR3 nucleotides read TGTGCCAGCAGCCTCGGACTAGCGGAAGAGACCCAGTACTTC.